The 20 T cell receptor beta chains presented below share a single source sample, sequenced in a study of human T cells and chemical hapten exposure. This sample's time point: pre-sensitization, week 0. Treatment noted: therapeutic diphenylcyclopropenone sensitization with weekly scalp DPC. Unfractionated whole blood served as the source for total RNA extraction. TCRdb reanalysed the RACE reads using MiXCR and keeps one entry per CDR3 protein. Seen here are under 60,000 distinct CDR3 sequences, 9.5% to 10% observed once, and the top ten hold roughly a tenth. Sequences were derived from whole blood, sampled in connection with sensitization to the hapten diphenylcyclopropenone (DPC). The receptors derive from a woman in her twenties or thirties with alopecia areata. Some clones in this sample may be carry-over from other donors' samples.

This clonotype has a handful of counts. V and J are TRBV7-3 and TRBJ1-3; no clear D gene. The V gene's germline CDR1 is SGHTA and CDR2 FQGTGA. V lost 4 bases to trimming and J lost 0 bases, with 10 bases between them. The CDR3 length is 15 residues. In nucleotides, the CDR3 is TGTGCCAGCAGCTCGGAAGGATTCTCTGGAAACACCATATATTTT. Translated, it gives CASSSEGFSGNTIYF.

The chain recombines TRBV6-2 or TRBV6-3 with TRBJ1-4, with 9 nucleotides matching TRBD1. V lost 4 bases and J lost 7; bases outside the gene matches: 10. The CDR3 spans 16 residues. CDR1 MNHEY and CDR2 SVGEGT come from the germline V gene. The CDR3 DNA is TGTGCCAGCAGTTTCGGAGGGACAGGGAAAAGTGAAAAACTGTTTTTT. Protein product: CASSFGGTGKSEKLFF.

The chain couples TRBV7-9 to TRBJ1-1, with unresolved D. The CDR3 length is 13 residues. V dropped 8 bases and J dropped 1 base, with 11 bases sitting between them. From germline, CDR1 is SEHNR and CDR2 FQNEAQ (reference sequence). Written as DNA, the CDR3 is TGTGCCAGCGGCCGGCCGGAGAACACTGAAGCTTTCTTT. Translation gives CASGRPENTEAFF.

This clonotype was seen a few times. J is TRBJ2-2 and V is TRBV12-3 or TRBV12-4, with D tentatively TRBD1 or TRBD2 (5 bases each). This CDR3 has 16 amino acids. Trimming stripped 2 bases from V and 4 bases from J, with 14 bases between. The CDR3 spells CASSLNRGRGTGELFF. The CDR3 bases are TGTGCCAGCAGTTTAAACCGGGGACGGGGCACCGGGGAGCTGTTTTTT.

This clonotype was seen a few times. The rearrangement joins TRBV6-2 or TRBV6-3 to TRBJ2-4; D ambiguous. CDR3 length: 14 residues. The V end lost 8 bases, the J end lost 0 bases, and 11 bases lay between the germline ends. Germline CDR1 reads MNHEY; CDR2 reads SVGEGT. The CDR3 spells CASGSGSAKNIQYF. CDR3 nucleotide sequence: TGTGCCAGCGGCTCCGGATCAGCCAAAAACATTCAGTACTTC.

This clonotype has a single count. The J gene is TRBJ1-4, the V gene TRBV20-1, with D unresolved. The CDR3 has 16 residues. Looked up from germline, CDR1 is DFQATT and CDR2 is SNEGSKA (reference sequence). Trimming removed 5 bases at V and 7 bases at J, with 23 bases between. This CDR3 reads CSAPEMSGKGCEKLFF. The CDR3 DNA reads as TGCAGTGCTCCCGAGATGAGCGGGAAAGGTTGTGAAAAACTGTTTTTT.

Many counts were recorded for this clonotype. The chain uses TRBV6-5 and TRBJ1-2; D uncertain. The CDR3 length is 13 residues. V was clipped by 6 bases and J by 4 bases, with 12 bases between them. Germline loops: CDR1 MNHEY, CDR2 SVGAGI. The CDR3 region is CASRTDGTYGYTF. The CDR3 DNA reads TGTGCCAGCAGGACGGACGGCACCTATGGCTACACCTTC.

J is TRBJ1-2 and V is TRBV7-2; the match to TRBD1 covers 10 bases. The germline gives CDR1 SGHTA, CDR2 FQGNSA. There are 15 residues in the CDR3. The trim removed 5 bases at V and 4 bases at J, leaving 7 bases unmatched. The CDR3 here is CASSPPRDRGYGYTF. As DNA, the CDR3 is TGTGCCAGCAGCCCGCCCAGGGACAGGGGCTATGGCTACACCTTC.

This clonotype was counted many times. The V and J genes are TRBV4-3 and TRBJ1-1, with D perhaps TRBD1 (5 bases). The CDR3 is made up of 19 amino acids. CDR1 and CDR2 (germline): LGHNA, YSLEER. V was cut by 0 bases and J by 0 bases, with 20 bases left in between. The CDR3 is CASSQETAGSSYLNTEAFF. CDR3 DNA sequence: TGCGCCAGCAGCCAAGAGACTGCAGGGTCGTCCTACCTGAACACTGAAGCTTTCTTT.

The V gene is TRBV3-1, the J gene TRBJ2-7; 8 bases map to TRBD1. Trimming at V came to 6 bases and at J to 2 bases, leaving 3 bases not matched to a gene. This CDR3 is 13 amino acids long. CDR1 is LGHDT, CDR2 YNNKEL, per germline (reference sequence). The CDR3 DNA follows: TGTGCCAGCAGGTACAGGGGGACCTACGAGCAGTACTTC. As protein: CASRYRGTYEQYF.

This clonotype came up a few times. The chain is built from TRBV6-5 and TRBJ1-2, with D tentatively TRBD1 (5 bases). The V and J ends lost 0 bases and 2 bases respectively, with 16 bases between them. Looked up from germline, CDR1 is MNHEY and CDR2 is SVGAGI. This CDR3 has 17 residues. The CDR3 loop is CASSYSKISQGNYGYTF. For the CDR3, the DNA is TGTGCCAGCAGTTACTCTAAAATCAGTCAGGGCAACTATGGCTACACCTTC.

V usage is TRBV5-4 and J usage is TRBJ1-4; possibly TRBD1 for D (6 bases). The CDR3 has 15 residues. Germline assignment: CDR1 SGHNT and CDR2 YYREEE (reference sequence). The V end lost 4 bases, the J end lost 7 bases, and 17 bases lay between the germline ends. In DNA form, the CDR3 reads TGTGCCAGCAGCGGACCCCTAGGAGGGGGTGAAAAACTGTTTTTT. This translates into CASSGPLGGGEKLFF.

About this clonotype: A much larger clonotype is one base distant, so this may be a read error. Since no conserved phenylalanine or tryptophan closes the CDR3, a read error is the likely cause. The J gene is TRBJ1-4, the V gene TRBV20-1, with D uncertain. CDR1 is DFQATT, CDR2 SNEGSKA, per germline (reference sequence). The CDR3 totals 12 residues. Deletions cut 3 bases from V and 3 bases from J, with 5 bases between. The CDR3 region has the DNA TGCAGTGCTAGGACACCTAATGAAAAACTGTTTTTG. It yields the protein CSARTPNEKLFL.

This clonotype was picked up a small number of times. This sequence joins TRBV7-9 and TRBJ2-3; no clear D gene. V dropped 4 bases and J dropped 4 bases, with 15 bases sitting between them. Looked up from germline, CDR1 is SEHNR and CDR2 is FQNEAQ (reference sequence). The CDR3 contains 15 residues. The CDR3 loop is CASSYVLGRPDTQYF. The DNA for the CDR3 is TGTGCCAGCAGCTACGTTTTGGGAAGACCAGATACGCAGTATTTT.

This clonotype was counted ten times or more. The CDR3 region is CASSATGGRSYNEQFF. The CDR3 DNA is TGTGCCAGCAGTGCAACAGGGGGGAGATCCTACAATGAGCAGTTCTTC. This sequence joins TRBV6-5 and TRBJ2-1; 8 bases fit TRBD1. CDR3 length equals 16 residues. Germline CDR1 is MNHEY and CDR2 is SVGAGI. The junction had 7 bases not matched to a gene; V was cut back by 5 bases and J by 1 base.

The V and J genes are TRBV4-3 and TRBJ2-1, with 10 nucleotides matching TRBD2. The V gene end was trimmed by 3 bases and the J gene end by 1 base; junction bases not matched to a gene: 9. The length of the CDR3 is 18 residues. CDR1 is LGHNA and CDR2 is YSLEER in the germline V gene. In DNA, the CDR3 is TGCGCCAGCAGCCAGGATCGACTAGCGGGTCTTTCCTACAATGAGCAGTTCTTC. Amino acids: CASSQDRLAGLSYNEQFF.

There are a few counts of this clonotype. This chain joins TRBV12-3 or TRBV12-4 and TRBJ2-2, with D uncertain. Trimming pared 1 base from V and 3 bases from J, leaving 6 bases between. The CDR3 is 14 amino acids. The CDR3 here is CASSLEVDTGELFF. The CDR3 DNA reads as TGTGCCAGCAGTTTAGAGGTCGACACCGGGGAGCTGTTTTTT.

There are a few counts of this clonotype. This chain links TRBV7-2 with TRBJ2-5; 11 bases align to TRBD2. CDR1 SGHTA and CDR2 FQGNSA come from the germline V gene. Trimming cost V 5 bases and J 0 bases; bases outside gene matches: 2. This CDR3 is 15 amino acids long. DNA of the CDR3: TGTGCCAGCAGCGGGACTAGCGGTAACCAAGAGACCCAGTACTTC. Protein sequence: CASSGTSGNQETQYF.

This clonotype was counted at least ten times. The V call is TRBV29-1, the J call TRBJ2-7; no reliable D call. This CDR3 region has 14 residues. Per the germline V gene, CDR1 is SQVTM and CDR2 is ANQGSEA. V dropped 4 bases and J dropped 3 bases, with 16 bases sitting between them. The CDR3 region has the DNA TGCAGCGTTGTGTTGGAAGTACAGCTCTACGAGCAGTACTTC. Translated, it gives CSVVLEVQLYEQYF.

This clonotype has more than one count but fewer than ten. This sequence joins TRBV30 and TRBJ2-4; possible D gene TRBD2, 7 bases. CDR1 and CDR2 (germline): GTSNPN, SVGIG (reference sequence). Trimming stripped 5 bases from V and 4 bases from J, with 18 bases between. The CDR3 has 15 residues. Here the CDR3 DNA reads TGTGCCTGGGGGAGGGGGGGACCGCAGAAAAACATTCAGTACTTC. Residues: CAWGRGGPQKNIQYF.